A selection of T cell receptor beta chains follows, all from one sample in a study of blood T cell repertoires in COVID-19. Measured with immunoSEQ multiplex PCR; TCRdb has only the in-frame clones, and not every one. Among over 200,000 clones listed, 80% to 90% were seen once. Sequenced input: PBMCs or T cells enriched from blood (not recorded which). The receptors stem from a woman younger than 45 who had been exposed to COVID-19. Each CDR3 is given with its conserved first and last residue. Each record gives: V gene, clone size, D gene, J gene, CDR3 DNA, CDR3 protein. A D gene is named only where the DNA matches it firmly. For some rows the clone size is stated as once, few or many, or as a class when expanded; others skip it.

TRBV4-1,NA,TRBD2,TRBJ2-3,TGCGCCAGCAGCCAACAGACTAGCGGGATCACAGATACGCAGTATTTT,CASSQQTSGITDTQYF
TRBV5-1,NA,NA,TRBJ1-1,TGCGCCAGCAGCTTGGGTCAGACTGAAGCTTTCTTT,CASSLGQTEAFF
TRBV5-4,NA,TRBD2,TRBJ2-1,TGTGCCAGCAGCTTGGAGGCTAGCGGGCTTAACAATGAGCAGTTCTTC,CASSLEASGLNNEQFF
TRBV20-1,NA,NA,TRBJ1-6,TGCAGTGCTAGTGGGACAAACTATAATTCACCCCTCCACTTT,CSASGTNYNSPLHF
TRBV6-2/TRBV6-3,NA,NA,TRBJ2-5,TGTGCCAGCAGTGCCCAGGGGTTAGGGGCCCAGTACTTC,CASSAQGLGAQYF
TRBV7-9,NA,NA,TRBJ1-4,TGTGCCAGCAGCCGTCCGTTATCTACTAATGAAAAACTGTTTTTT,CASSRPLSTNEKLFF
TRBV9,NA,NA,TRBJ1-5,TGTGCCAGCAGCGATGGACAGTCCAATCAGCCCCAGCATTTT,CASSDGQSNQPQHF
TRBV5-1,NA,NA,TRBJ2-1,TGCGCCAGCAGCTCCCCTCCCGGGGAGCAGTTCTTC,CASSSPPGEQFF
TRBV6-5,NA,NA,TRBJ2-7,TGTGCCAGCATCTCGGTCCCCCGAATCCACTTC,CASISVPRIHF
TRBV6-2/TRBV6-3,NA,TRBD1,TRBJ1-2,TGTGCCAGCAGTAGGGGACAGGGGAACTATGGCTACACCTTC,CASSRGQGNYGYTF
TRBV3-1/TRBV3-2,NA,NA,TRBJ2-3,TGTGCCAGCAGCCAAACCGCGGGGACAGATACGCAGTATTTT,CASSQTAGTDTQYF
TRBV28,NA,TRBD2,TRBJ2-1,TGTGCCAGCAGCAAGGGGGGGCCGGGACTAGGGGACAATGAGCAGTTCTTC,CASSKGGPGLGDNEQFF
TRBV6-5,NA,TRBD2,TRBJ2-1,TGTGCCAGCAGCCGGGGCCTAGCGGGAACCAATGAGCAGTTCTTC,CASSRGLAGTNEQFF
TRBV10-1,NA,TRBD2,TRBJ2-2,TGCGCCAGCAGTGAGGGGCTAGCGGGAGGGAAAGACGGGGAGCTGTTTTTT,CASSEGLAGGKDGELFF
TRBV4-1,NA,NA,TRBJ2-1,TGCGCCAGCAGCAAACAGGGTTTTGAGCAGTTCTTC,CASSKQGFEQFF
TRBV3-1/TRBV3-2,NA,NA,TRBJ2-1,TGTGCCAGCAGCCAGGGTGGAGGTCAGTACAATGAGCAGTTCTTC,CASSQGGGQYNEQFF
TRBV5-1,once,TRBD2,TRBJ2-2,TGCGCCAGCAGCATGACCATCCGTAGCGGGAGGTACACCGGGGAGCTGTTTTTT,CASSMTIRSGRYTGELFF
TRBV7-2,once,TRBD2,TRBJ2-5,TGTGCCAGCAGCTTAGGACGGCTAGCGGGAGGTTCAGGGGAGACCCAGTACTTC,CASSLGRLAGGSGETQYF
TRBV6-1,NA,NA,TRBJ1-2,TGTGCCAGCAGTGAATATACGGGGTCGTCCTTCTCCTATGGCTACACCTTC,CASSEYTGSSFSYGYTF